This entry concerns a single T cell receptor (beta chain). Its specificity is unknown. Method: immunoSEQ multiplex PCR; TCRdb's copy keeps in-frame clones and lacks some. The table shows about 86,000 clones, with around 83% occurring only once. The data are from a study of radiotherapy plus CTLA-4 blockade in lung cancer. General study results and limits: Researchers report tumor-derived TCR clones expanding in blood after radiotherapy plus ipilimumab.

The CDR3 consists of 16 residues. V shed 4 bases, J shed 8 bases, and the junction held 13 bases outside the gene matches. CDR1 SGDLS and CDR2 YYNGEE come from the germline V gene. This sample comprised peripheral blood, obtained from a patient treated with radiotherapy plus ipilimumab. This chain links TRBV9 with TRBJ2-1; 9 nucleotides line up with TRBD1. The source of this sequence is a human donor with non-small cell lung cancer who had stable disease on radiotherapy plus ipilimumab. The CDR3 is CASSPAPGQGSHEQFF. The CDR3 DNA reads as TGTGCCAGCAGCCCTGCCCCGGGACAGGGTTCCCATGAGCAGTTCTTC. The variable domain in full, completed from reference TRBV9 and TRBJ2-1, reads DSGVTQTPKHLITATGQRVTLRCSPRSGDLSVYWYQQSLDQGLQFLIQYYNGEERAKGNILERFSAQQFPDLHSELNLSSLELGDSALYFCASSPAPGQGSHEQFFGPGTRLTVL.